This TCR beta chain was obtained from a study of T cells after yellow fever vaccination. Trimming stripped 3 bases from V and 3 bases from J, with 11 bases between. CDR1 and CDR2 from the germline V gene are LNHDA and SQIVND (reference sequence). This CDR3 is built from 15 residues. In TCRdb, the 5' RACE reads were re-called with MiXCR into one record per CDR3 protein. The sample includes some 400,000 distinct CDR3 sequences, approximately 6% of them seen just once. Study-wide results and limits: Clones from primary vaccination mostly reappeared after the booster (around 96% CD4, under 90% CD8). The secondary T-cell response peaked on day 5, not day 15, but was weaker.

The table lists this clonotype with a few counts. Its antigen remains unidentified. The receptor was isolated from a man aged 25-40 years who received the YFV17D yellow fever vaccine. J is TRBJ2-2 and V is TRBV19; a possible D gene is TRBD1 (6 bases). The sequences come from PBMCs, collected 5 days after the yellow fever booster vaccination. The CDR3 loop reads CASSIRGIDTGELFF. CDR3 coding DNA: TGTGCCAGTAGTATCAGGGGTATCGACACCGGGGAGCTGTTTTTT.